One TCR beta chain is described in this entry. Under the authors' procedure: Amplification of reference gene primers was used by the study to estimate nucleated cell counts. The method was immunoSEQ multiplex PCR; TCRdb's version includes in-frame clones alone and lacks a portion of them. The V and J calls and clone size are taken from that table; D and trimming were inferred from the DNA. The table shows about 170,000 clones, with about 82% occurring only once. Trimming removed 4 bases at V and 3 bases at J, with 13 bases between. CDR1 and CDR2 from the germline V gene are ENHRY and SYGVKD. This CDR3 contains 15 residues. This sample is part of a study of blood T cell repertoires in COVID-19. Patients in Seattle were enrolled during active infection, then followed longitudinally.

The sequenced sample consisted of peripheral blood. The source is a woman aged 80 or over with COVID-19, enrolled during active disease. The V call is TRBV10-3, the J call TRBJ1-3; D not resolved. The CDR3 reads CAISAAGVDGNTIYF. DNA of the CDR3: TGTGCCATCAGTGCGGCCGGGGTAGATGGAAACACCATATATTTT.